The 18 T cell receptor beta chains below all came from one sample that was sequenced in a study of blood T cell repertoires in COVID-19. Assay used: immunoSEQ multiplex PCR; TCRdb lists only in-frame clones, some missing. The sample carries more than 90,000 clones, roughly 84% recorded once. The sample was peripheral blood. The receptors come from a woman in her 70s with acute or convalescent COVID-19.

This clone came up a few times. The chain links TRBV9 to TRBJ2-7; a weak D match, TRBD1 (6 bases). Trimming left V 3 bases short and J 0 bases short, with 13 bases between. Germline assignment: CDR1 SGDLS and CDR2 YYNGEE. This CDR3 has 15 residues. The CDR3 sequence is CASSESLDSSYEQYF. The CDR3 region has the DNA TGTGCCAGCAGCGAGTCTTTGGACAGCTCCTACGAGCAGTACTTC.

This chain joins TRBV30 and TRBJ2-7; possible D gene TRBD1, 5 bases. CDR3 length equals 19 residues. V was pared by 0 bases and J by 0 bases, with 24 bases between. Germline values: CDR1 GTSNPN, CDR2 SVGIG (reference sequence). CDR3 sequence (DNA): TGTGCCTGGAGTGTACTGGGGCCGGGCGATACTCGCCTCTCCTACGAGCAGTACTTC. Its protein product is CAWSVLGPGDTRLSYEQYF.

V usage is TRBV2 and J usage is TRBJ1-5; possibly TRBD1 for D (6 bases). This CDR3 region has 16 residues. The V end lost 5 bases, the J end lost 2 bases, and 16 bases lay between the germline ends. Germline assignment: CDR1 SNHLY and CDR2 FYNNEI. CDR3 amino acids: CASSLGGAQGNQPQHF. DNA for the CDR3: TGTGCCAGCAGTCTAGGGGGGGCGCAAGGCAATCAGCCCCAGCATTTT.

The chain joins TRBV29-1 to TRBJ1-2, with TRBD1 identical over 9 bases. The length of the CDR3 is 14 residues. J lost 3 bases, V lost 7 bases, and 9 bases had no gene match. Germline assignment: CDR1 SQVTM and CDR2 ANQGSEA. Written as DNA, the CDR3 is TGCAGCGGAACCGGGACAGGGTCAGACTATGGCTACACCTTC. Its translation: CSGTGTGSDYGYTF.

This clone was picked up one time. The chain couples TRBV24-1 to TRBJ2-3; TRBD2 is a possible D gene (6 bases). Germline-derived CDR1 and CDR2 are KGHDR and SFDVKD. The CDR3 loop spans 14 amino acids. Deletions cut 5 bases from V and 2 bases from J, with 10 bases between. CDR3 residues: CATSVEGLTDTQYF. In DNA form, the CDR3 reads TGTGCCACCAGTGTGGAGGGCCTCACAGATACGCAGTATTTT.

The chain recombines TRBV30 with TRBJ2-2; 9 bases agree with TRBD1. Trimming removed 8 bases from V and 8 bases from J; junction bases left unmatched: 12. Germline lookup yields CDR1 GTSNPN and CDR2 SVGIG (reference sequence). CDR3 size: 14 residues. CDR3 sequence: CAGRDRATLGELFF. DNA of the CDR3: TGTGCCGGCCGGGACAGGGCGACATTGGGGGAGCTGTTTTTT. Full variable domain (missing parts from reference TRBV30 and TRBJ2-2): SQTIHQWPATLVQPVGSPLSLECTVEGTSNPNLYWYRQAAGRGLQLLFYSVGIGQISSEVPQNLSASRPQDRQFILSSKKLLLSDSGFYLCAGRDRATLGELFFGEGSRLTVL.

This clone was seen a few times. The V gene is TRBV6-1, the J gene TRBJ2-5; tentatively, D is TRBD1 (7 bases). V gave up 3 bases and J gave up 1 base, with 15 bases separating them. In germline, CDR1 is MNHNS, CDR2 SASEGT. This CDR3 region has 16 residues. CDR3 in amino acids: CASSDGRQGGQETQYF. The DNA of the CDR3 is TGTGCCAGCAGTGACGGACGACAGGGAGGCCAAGAGACCCAGTACTTC.

The genes are TRBV27 and TRBJ2-7, with 9 bases fitting TRBD1. V gave up 0 bases and J gave up 4 bases; unmatched junction bases: 4. There are 15 residues in the CDR3. Germline-derived CDR1 and CDR2 are MNHEY and SMNVEV (reference sequence). The CDR3 sequence: CASSLSGGQGYEQYF. CDR3 in DNA: TGTGCCAGCAGTTTATCAGGGGGACAGGGTTACGAGCAGTACTTC.

In this sample, this clone turned up a few times. The V gene is TRBV10-2, the J gene TRBJ2-5, with a weak D call TRBD2 (6 bases). The germline CDR1 and CDR2 sequences are WSHSY and SAAADI. V shed 4 bases and J shed 2 bases, with 8 bases lying between them. The CDR3 totals 13 residues. The CDR3 protein is CASSGRGQETQYF. In nucleotides, the CDR3 is TGCGCCAGCAGTGGGAGGGGACAAGAGACCCAGTACTTC.

This rearrangement joins TRBV18 to TRBJ2-1; maybe TRBD1 (6 bases). Germline V gene sequence: CDR1 KGHSH, CDR2 LQKENI. V lost 3 bases and J lost 6, with 15 bases in between. The CDR3 has 15 amino acids. CDR3: CASSPPGERSNEQFF. The CDR3 DNA reads as TGTGCCAGCTCACCCCCAGGGGAGCGAAGCAATGAGCAGTTCTTC.

This chain joins TRBV20-1 and TRBJ2-7; 9 positions agree with TRBD2. V trimming: 3 bases; J trimming: 3 bases; junction bases outside the gene matches: 12. This CDR3 is built from 16 residues. Looked up from germline, CDR1 is DFQATT and CDR2 is SNEGSKA (reference sequence). The CDR3 reads CSASGASGTVLYEQYF. DNA for the CDR3: TGCAGTGCTAGTGGGGCTAGCGGGACTGTTCTCTACGAGCAGTACTTC.

The chain recombines TRBV5-1 with TRBJ2-5, with D unresolved. The germline V gene has CDR1 SGHRS and CDR2 YFSETQ. Trimming took 4 bases from V and 4 from J, leaving 11 bases between them. This CDR3 contains 13 residues. The CDR3 sequence: CASSVQVRETQYF. The CDR3 DNA reads as TGCGCCAGCAGCGTCCAGGTACGAGAGACCCAGTACTTC.

The V gene is TRBV19, the J gene TRBJ2-3; D may be TRBD2 (6 bases). Per germline, CDR1 LNHDA and CDR2 SQIVND (reference sequence). Between the trimmed V and J ends, which lost 5 bases and 5 bases, there was a span of 20 bases. CDR3 size: 16 residues. CDR3 bases: TGTGCCAGTAGTGGCTTAGGGCTAGCGTCTGAAGATACGCAGTATTTT. Its translation: CASSGLGLASEDTQYF.

The chain carries TRBV5-4 and TRBJ2-7; D might be TRBD1 (6 bases). Deletions cut 4 bases from V and 6 bases from J, with 17 bases between. Germline V gene lookup returns CDR1 SGHNT and CDR2 YYREEE (reference sequence). The CDR3 extends over 14 amino acids. In DNA, the CDR3 is TGTGCCAGCAGCCCTACGCAGGGGACGGTCGAGCAGTACTTC. Translation: CASSPTQGTVEQYF.

The chain links TRBV6-1 to TRBJ1-2, with D possibly matching TRBD1 (5 bases). The CDR3 has 15 amino acids. V lost 1 base and J lost 0, with 9 bases in between. The germline CDR1 and CDR2 sequences are MNHNS and SASEGT. The CDR3, as DNA: TGTGCCAGCAGTGAAGGCGGGGCTCCTAACTATGGCTACACCTTC. Protein: CASSEGGAPNYGYTF.

The genes are TRBV12-3 or TRBV12-4 and TRBJ2-2; no definite D call. The CDR3 loop spans 11 amino acids. Trimming cost V 7 bases and J 10 bases, with 10 bases left between them. CDR3 DNA: TGTGCCAGCACCCTCGAAGCGGAGCTGTTTTTT. Its translation is CASTLEAELFF.

The chain has TRBV9 and TRBJ2-7; 7 bases agree with TRBD1. CDR1 SGDLS and CDR2 YYNGEE come from the germline V gene. This CDR3 has 17 amino acids. V lost 1 base to trimming and J lost 1 base; unmatched junction nucleotides: 11. The CDR3 is CASSVRDSRSGSYEQYF. The CDR3 nucleotides are TGTGCCAGCAGCGTAAGGGACAGCCGTAGTGGGTCCTACGAGCAGTACTTC.

V usage is TRBV5-1 and J usage is TRBJ2-5; D is perhaps TRBD1 (6 bases). This CDR3 is 14 amino acids long. Trimming shortened V by 3 bases and J by 2 bases, and 11 bases separated the two germline ends. CDR1 is SGHRS, CDR2 YFSETQ, per germline. The CDR3 is CASSSGTPQETQYF. The CDR3 DNA reads TGCGCCAGCAGCTCCGGGACACCTCAAGAGACCCAGTACTTC. The entire variable domain, with the rest obtained from reference TRBV5-1 and TRBJ2-5, is as follows: KAGVTQTPRYLIKTRGQQVTLSCSPISGHRSVSWYQQTPGQGLQFLFEYFSETQRNKGNFPGRFSGRQFSNSRSEMNVSTLELGDSALYLCASSSGTPQETQYFGPGTRLLVL.